Sequencing of this T cell receptor beta chain was carried out in a study of blood T cell repertoires in COVID-19. Study-wide background: Samples came from the United States, Italy and Spain, spanning acute and convalescent COVID-19.

Authors' analysis steps: Nucleated cell counts were estimated from reference gene primer amplification. Using immunoSEQ multiplex PCR, the repertoire was profiled, and TCRdb retains in-frame clones only, with some absent. D and trimming were read from the DNA, whereas the V and J calls and clone size are those reported in that table. The sample carries 230,000 or so clones, 90% recorded once. The V and J ends lost 2 bases and 5 bases, in that order; junction bases with no gene match: 3. The germline V gene has CDR1 LNHDA and CDR2 SQIVND (reference sequence). The CDR3 runs 15 residues. Recruited during active infection, patients (from Seattle) were subsequently followed longitudinally.

The chain employs TRBV19 and TRBJ1-2; TRBD1 matches at 12 bases. The TCR originated in a woman aged 60-75 years with COVID-19, enrolled during active disease. Material for sequencing was peripheral blood. CDR3 loop: CASSIPGQGAYGYTF. The CDR3 nucleotides read TGTGCCAGTAGTATACCGGGACAGGGGGCTTATGGCTACACCTTC. The entire variable domain, with the rest obtained from reference TRBV19 and TRBJ1-2, is as follows: DGGITQSPKYLFRKEGQNVTLSCEQNLNHDAMYWYRQDPGQGLRLIYYSQIVNDFQKGDIAEGYSVSREKKESFPLTVTSAQKNPTAFYLCASSIPGQGAYGYTFGSGTRLTVV.